The rows below give T cell receptor beta chains drawn from one sample of a study of cytomegalovirus exposure and HLA in healthy donors. The repertoire was sequenced with immunoSEQ multiplex PCR; TCRdb's copy has only in-frame clones and lacks some. The sample shows roughly 200,000 clones, roughly three quarters of them seen only once. The sample was PBMCs. These receptors originate from a man in his fifties or sixties in good health and CMV-seronegative. Both conserved end residues are part of each CDR3. D genes are given only for firm matches. Size is stated for part of the rows, as once, few or many counts, or as a class when the clone is expanded.

V	J	size	D	CDR3	DNA
TRBV7-2	TRBJ2-5	.	.	CASGAGSGETQYF	TGTGCCAGCGGGGCAGGCTCAGGGGAGACCCAGTACTTC
TRBV7-6	TRBJ1-1	few	.	CASSNPGQNTEAFF	TGTGCCAGCAGCAATCCGGGACAGAACACTGAAGCTTTCTTT
TRBV5-8	TRBJ2-5	.	.	CASSLLYSYQETQYF	TGTGCCTCCTCCCTTCTTTATTCGTACCAAGAGACCCAGTACTTC
TRBV19	TRBJ2-7	.	.	CASSRTRTTGYEQYF	TGTGCCAGTAGTAGGACTCGCACAACGGGCTACGAGCAGTACTTC
TRBV6-6	TRBJ1-1	.	.	CASSLTGGTEAFF	TGTGCCAGCAGTTTGACCGGGGGGACTGAAGCTTTCTTT
TRBV10-3	TRBJ2-7	.	TRBD1	CAIRPRDSYEQYF	TGTGCCATCAGGCCCCGGGACAGCTACGAGCAGTACTTC
TRBV27	TRBJ2-7	.	.	CASSFWSGEQYF	TGTGCCAGCAGTTTCTGGTCGGGGGAGCAGTACTTC
TRBV15	TRBJ2-7	.	.	CATSLDYSSSYEQYF	TGTGCCACCAGCTTGGACTATTCGAGCTCCTACGAGCAGTACTTC
TRBV27	TRBJ2-5	.	.	CASSFGGVRGGETQYF	TGTGCCAGCAGTTTCGGGGGCGTGAGGGGGGGAGAGACCCAGTACTTC
TRBV4-1	TRBJ1-2	.	.	CASSQETVNWGYTF	TGCGCCAGCAGCCAAGAAACGGTGAATTGGGGCTACACCTTC
TRBV5-1	TRBJ1-4	few	TRBD1	CASSSGTAGEKLFF	TGCGCCAGCAGCTCCGGGACAGCAGGTGAAAAACTGTTTTTT
TRBV7-6	TRBJ2-7	.	TRBD1	CASSSGQGPYEQYF	TGTGCCAGCAGCTCGGGACAGGGCCCCTACGAGCAGTACTTC
TRBV9	TRBJ2-5	.	.	CASSTTGLTWETQYF	TGTGCCAGCAGCACAACAGGACTAACGTGGGAGACCCAGTACTTC
TRBV28	TRBJ2-7	.	.	CASSTGKSEQYF	TGTGCCAGCAGTACCGGGAAATCCGAGCAGTACTTC
TRBV19	TRBJ2-7	.	TRBD1	CASSPDRGEQYF	TGTGCCAGTAGTCCCGACAGGGGCGAGCAGTACTTC
TRBV2	TRBJ2-1	.	TRBD2	CASSDGLAGVSEQFF	TGTGCCAGCAGTGATGGCCTAGCGGGAGTGTCTGAGCAGTTCTTC
TRBV7-9	TRBJ2-7	.	TRBD1	CASSARDRGLYEQYF	TGTGCCAGCAGCGCCCGGGACAGGGGGTTATACGAGCAGTACTTT
TRBV7-7	TRBJ2-1	.	TRBD2	CASSPRLAGPYNEQFF	TGTGCCAGCAGCCCCAGACTAGCGGGGCCCTACAATGAGCAGTTCTTC
TRBV5-1	TRBJ2-3	.	TRBD2	CASSLGLAAADTQYF	TGCGCCAGCAGCCTCGGACTAGCGGCTGCGGATACGCAGTATTTT
TRBV6-5	TRBJ2-2	.	.	CASSYRAGGSGELFF	TGTGCCAGCAGTTACCGGGCAGGGGGGTCCGGGGAGCTGTTTTTT
TRBV6-5	TRBJ1-5	.	TRBD1	CASSATGLFQPQHF	TGTGCCAGCAGTGCGACAGGGTTATTTCAGCCCCAGCATTTT
TRBV7-2	TRBJ1-5	.	.	CASSPQGRVNQPQHF	TGTGCCAGCAGCCCCCAGGGGAGAGTCAATCAGCCCCAGCATTTT
TRBV9	TRBJ1-2	.	.	CASSESQSYGYTF	TGTGCCAGCAGCGAGAGCCAAAGCTATGGCTACACCTTC
TRBV28	TRBJ1-1	.	.	CASSSTGLSAEAFF	TGTGCCAGCAGTTCCACAGGGTTGAGCGCTGAAGCTTTCTTT
TRBV5-1	TRBJ1-1	.	.	CASSYTGPGTEAFF	TGCGCCAGCAGCTACACAGGCCCAGGGACTGAAGCTTTCTTT
TRBV6-5	TRBJ2-5	.	.	CASSTNFPRETQYF	TGTGCCAGCAGCACGAATTTTCCGAGGGAGACCCAGTACTTC
TRBV7-2	TRBJ2-5	.	TRBD2	CASSRGTSGRYQETQYF	TGTGCCAGCAGCCGAGGGACTAGCGGGAGGTACCAAGAGACCCAGTACTTC
TRBV19	TRBJ2-1	.	TRBD2	CASSLGTSGFNEQFF	TGTGCCAGTAGTCTCGGGACTAGCGGCTTCAATGAGCAGTTCTTC
TRBV28	TRBJ2-1	once	TRBD2	CASSPHRASGIMGEQFF	TGTGCCAGCAGTCCCCACAGGGCTAGCGGGATTATGGGTGAGCAGTTCTTC
TRBV7-9	TRBJ2-5	.	.	CASSGLLKETQYF	TGTGCCAGCAGCGGACTACTAAAAGAGACCCAGTACTTC
TRBV20-1	TRBJ2-7	.	.	CSARDVSEQYF	TGCAGTGCTAGAGACGTTAGCGAGCAGTACTTC
TRBV28	TRBJ1-3	.	.	CASSSPVGNTIYF	TGTGCCAGCAGTTCGCCGGTAGGAAACACCATATATTTT
TRBV9	TRBJ2-1	.	.	CASSAQGNEQFF	TGTGCCAGCAGCGCACAGGGTAATGAGCAGTTCTTC
TRBV27	TRBJ2-1	.	.	CASRGYGYNEQFF	TGTGCCAGCAGGGGCTACGGATACAATGAGCAGTTCTTC
TRBV28	TRBJ1-5	.	.	CASRVGGAGQPQHF	TGTGCCAGCCGCGTAGGGGGGGCCGGACAGCCCCAGCATTTT
TRBV7-8	TRBJ2-7	.	.	CASSLEWAPTYEQYF	TGTGCCAGCAGCTTAGAATGGGCACCCACCTACGAGCAGTACTTC